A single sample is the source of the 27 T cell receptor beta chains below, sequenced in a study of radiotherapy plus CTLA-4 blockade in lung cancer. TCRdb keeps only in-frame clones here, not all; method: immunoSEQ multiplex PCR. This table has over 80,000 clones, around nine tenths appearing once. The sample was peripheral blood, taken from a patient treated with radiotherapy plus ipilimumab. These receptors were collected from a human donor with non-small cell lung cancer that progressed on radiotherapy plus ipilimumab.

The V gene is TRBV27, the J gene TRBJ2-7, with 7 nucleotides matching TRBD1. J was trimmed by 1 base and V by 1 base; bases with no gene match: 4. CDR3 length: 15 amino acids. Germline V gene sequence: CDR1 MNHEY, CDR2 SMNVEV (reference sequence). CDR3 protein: CASSLFGQESYEQYF. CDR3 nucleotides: TGTGCCAGCAGTTTATTTGGACAGGAATCCTACGAGCAGTACTTC.

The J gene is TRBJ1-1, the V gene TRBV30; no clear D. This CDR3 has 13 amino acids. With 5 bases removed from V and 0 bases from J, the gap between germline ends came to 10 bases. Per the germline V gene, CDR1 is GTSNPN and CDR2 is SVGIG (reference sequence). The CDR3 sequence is CAWRSELNTEAFF. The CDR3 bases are TGTGCCTGGCGGTCCGAGCTGAACACTGAAGCTTTCTTT.

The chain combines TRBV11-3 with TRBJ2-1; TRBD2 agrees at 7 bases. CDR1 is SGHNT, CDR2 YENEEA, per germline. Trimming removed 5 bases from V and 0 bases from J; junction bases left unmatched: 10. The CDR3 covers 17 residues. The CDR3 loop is CASSQTRAGISYNEQFF. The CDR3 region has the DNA TGTGCCAGCAGCCAAACCAGAGCGGGGATCTCCTACAATGAGCAGTTCTTC.

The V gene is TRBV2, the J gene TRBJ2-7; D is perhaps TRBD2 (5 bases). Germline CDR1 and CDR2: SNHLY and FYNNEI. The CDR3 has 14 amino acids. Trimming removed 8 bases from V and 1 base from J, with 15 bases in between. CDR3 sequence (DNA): TGTGCCAGCGGAGCGGTTCCGCGGTCCTACGAGCAGTACTTC. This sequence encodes CASGAVPRSYEQYF.

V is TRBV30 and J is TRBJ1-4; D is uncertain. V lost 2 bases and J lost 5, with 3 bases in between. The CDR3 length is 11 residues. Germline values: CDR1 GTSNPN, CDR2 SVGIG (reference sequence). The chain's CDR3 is CAWSQNEKLFF. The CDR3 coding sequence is TGTGCCTGGAGTCAGAATGAAAAACTGTTTTTT.

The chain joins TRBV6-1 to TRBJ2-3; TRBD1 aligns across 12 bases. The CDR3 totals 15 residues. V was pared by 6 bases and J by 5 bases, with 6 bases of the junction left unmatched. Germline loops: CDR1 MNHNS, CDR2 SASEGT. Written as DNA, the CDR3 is TGTGCCAGCAGACCGGGACAGGGGGCGGGAGATACGCAGTATTTT. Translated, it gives CASRPGQGAGDTQYF.

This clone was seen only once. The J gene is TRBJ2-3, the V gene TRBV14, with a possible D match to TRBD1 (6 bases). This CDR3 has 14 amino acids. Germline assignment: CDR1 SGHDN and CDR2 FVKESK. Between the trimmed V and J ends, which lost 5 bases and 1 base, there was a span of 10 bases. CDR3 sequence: CASSTQGGTDTQYF. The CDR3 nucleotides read TGTGCCAGCAGCACACAGGGAGGCACAGATACGCAGTATTTT.

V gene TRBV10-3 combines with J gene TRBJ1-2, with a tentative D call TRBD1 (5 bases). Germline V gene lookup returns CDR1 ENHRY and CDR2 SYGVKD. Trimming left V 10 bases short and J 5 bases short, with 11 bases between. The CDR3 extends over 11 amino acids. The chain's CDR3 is CATGTDYGYTF. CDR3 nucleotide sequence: TGTGCCACTGGGACGGATTATGGCTACACCTTC.

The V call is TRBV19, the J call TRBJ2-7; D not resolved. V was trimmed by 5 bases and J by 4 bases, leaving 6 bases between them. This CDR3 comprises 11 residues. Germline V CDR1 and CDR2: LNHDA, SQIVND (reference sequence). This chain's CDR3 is CASSGYYEQYF. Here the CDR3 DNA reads TGTGCCAGTAGTGGTTATTACGAGCAGTACTTC.

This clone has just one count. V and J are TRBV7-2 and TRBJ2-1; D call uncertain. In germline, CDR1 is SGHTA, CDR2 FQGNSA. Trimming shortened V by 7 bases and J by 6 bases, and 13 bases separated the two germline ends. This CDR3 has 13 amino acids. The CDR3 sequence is CASTLQWVNEQFF. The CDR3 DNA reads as TGTGCCAGCACCCTCCAATGGGTCAATGAGCAGTTCTTC.

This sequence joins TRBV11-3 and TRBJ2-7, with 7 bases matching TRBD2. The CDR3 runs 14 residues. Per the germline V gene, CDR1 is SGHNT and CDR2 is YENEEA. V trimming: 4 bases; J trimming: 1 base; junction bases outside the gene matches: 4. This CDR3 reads CASSSLADSYEQYF. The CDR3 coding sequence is TGTGCCAGCAGCTCCCTAGCGGATTCCTACGAGCAGTACTTC.

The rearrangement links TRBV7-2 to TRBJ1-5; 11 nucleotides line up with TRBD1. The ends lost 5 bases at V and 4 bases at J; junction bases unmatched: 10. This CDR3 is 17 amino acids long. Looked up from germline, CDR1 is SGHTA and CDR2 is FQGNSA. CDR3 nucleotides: TGTGCCAGCAGCCCCCGCCCGGGACAGGGGGGTAATCAGCCCCAGCATTTT. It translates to CASSPRPGQGGNQPQHF.

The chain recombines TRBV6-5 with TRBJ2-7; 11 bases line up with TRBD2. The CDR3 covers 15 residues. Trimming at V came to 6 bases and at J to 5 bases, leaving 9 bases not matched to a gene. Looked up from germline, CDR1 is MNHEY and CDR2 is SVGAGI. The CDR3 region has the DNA TGTGCCAGCAGGGCCTTAGCGGGAGGGCCCCACGAGCAGTACTTC. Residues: CASRALAGGPHEQYF.

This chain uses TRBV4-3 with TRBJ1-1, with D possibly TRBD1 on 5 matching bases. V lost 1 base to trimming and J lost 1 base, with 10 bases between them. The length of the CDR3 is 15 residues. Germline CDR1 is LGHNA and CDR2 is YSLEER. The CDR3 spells CASSQGGVGNTEAFF. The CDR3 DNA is TGCGCCAGCAGCCAAGGAGGGGTTGGGAACACTGAAGCTTTCTTT.

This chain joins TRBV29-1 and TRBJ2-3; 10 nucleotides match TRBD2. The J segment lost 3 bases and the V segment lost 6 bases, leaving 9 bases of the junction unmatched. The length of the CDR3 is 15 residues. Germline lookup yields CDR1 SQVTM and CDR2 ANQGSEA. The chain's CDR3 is CSVRTGTSVTDTQYF. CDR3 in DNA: TGCAGCGTGCGTACCGGGACTAGCGTAACAGATACGCAGTATTTT.

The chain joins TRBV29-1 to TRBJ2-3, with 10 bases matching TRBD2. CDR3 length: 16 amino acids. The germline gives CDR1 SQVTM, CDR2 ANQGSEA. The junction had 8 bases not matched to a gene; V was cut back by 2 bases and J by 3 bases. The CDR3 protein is CSVESRLAGVTDTQYF. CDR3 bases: TGCAGCGTTGAAAGCCGCCTAGCGGGAGTTACAGATACGCAGTATTTT.

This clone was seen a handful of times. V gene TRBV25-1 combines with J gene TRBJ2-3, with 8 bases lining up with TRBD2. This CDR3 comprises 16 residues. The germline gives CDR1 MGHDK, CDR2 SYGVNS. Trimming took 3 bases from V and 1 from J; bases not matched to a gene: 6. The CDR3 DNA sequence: TGTGCCAGCAGTGATTCTAGCGGGTGGGGCACAGATACGCAGTATTTT. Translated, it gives CASSDSSGWGTDTQYF. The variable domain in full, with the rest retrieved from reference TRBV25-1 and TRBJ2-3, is EADIYQTPRYLVIGTGKKITLECSQTMGHDKMYWYQQDPGMELHLIHYSYGVNSTEKGDLSSESTVSRIRTEHFPLTLESARPSHTSQYLCASSDSSGWGTDTQYFGPGTRLTVL.

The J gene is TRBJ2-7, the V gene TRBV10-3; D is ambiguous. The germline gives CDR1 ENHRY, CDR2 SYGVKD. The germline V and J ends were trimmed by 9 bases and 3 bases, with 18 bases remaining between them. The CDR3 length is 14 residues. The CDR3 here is CAIGSGMNNYEQYF. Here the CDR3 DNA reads TGTGCCATAGGGTCAGGCATGAACAACTACGAGCAGTACTTC.

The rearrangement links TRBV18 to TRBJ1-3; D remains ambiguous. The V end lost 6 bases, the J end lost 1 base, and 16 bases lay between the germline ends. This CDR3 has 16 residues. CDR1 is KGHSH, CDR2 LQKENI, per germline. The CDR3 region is CASSPPRVGSGNTIYF. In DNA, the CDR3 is TGTGCCAGCTCGCCGCCCCGTGTGGGATCTGGAAACACCATATATTTT.

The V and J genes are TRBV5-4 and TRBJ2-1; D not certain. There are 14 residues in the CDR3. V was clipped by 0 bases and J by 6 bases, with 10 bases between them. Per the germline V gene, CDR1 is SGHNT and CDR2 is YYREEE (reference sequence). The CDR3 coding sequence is TGTGCCAGCAGCTTGGGACTTGTTATCAATGAGCAGTTCTTC. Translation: CASSLGLVINEQFF.

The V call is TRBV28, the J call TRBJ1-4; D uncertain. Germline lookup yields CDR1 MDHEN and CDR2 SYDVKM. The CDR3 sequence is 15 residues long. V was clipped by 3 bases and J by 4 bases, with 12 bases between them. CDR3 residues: CASSFPASGNEKLFF. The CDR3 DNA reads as TGTGCCAGCAGTTTTCCCGCCAGCGGTAATGAAAAACTGTTTTTT. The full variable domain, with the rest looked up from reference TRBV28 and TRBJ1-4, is DVKVTQSSRYLVKRTGEKVFLECVQDMDHENMFWYRQDPGLGLRLIYFSYDVKMKEKGDIPEGYSVSREKKERFSLILESASTNQTSMYLCASSFPASGNEKLFFGSGTQLSVL.

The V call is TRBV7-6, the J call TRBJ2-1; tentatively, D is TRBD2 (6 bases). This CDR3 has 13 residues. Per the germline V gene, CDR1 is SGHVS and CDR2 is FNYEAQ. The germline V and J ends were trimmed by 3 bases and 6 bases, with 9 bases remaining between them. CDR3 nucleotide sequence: TGTGCCAGCAGCTTGACTAGTTTCAATGAGCAGTTCTTC. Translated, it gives CASSLTSFNEQFF.

The CDR3 here is CASSEASGSNQPQHF. The CDR3 bases are TGTGCCAGCAGTGAAGCATCAGGAAGCAATCAGCCCCAGCATTTT. The V call is TRBV6-1, the J call TRBJ1-5, with D unresolved. Germline V gene sequence: CDR1 MNHNS, CDR2 SASEGT. The ends were cut back, 0 bases at V and 1 base at J, with 7 bases in the middle. The CDR3 runs to 15 residues.

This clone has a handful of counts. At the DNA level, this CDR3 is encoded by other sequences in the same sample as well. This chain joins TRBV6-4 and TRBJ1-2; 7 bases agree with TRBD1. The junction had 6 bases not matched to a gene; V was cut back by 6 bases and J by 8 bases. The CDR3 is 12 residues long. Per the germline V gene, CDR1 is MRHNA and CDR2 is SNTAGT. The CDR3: CASRKGAGGYTF. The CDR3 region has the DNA TGTGCCAGCAGGAAGGGGGCTGGGGGCTACACCTTC.

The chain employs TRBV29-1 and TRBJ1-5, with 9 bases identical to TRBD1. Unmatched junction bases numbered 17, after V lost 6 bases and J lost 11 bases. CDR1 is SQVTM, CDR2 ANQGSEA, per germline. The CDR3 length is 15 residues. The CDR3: CSVLTPRTGDFAQHF. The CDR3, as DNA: TGCAGCGTCTTGACCCCTCGGACAGGGGATTTCGCCCAGCATTTT.

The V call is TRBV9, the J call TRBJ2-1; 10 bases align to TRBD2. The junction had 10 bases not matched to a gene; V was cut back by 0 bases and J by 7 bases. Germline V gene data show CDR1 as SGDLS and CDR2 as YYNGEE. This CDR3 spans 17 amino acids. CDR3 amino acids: CASSVGPSGGAGNEQFF. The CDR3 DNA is TGTGCCAGCAGCGTAGGGCCCAGCGGGGGGGCCGGGAATGAGCAGTTCTTC.

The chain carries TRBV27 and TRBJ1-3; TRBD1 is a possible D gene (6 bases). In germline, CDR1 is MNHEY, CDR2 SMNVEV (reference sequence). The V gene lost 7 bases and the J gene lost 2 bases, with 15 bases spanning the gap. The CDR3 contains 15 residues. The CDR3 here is CASMRWGAAGNTIYF. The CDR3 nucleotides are TGTGCCAGCATGCGTTGGGGGGCAGCTGGAAACACCATATATTTT.